This entry lists 2 T cell receptor beta chains sequenced from one sample in a study of patients and donors after allogeneic stem cell transplantation. TCRdb called the RT-PCR reads again in MiXCR, with one record for every CDR3 protein. This table has hundreds of thousands of distinct CDR3 sequences, 16% appearing once. The specimen sequenced was blood, either unsorted or a sorted T cell fraction (not recorded which). These receptors all come from a human donor who was either an allogeneic HSCT recipient or a stem cell or donor lymphocyte infusion donor (not recorded which). It is not recorded whose cells these are; they may come from a transplant donor.

This clonotype was seen a single time. V gene TRBV3-1 combines with J gene TRBJ2-1; D gene uncertain. V gave up 2 bases and J gave up 8 bases, with 10 bases separating them. The CDR3 consists of 13 residues. Germline CDR1 and CDR2: LGHDT and YNNKEL (reference sequence). CDR3 loop: CASSQPTPDEQFF. CDR3 coding DNA: TGTGCCAGCAGCCAACCAACCCCGGATGAGCAGTTCTTC.

The genes are TRBV6-1 and TRBJ2-2, with D perhaps matching TRBD2 (6 bases). This CDR3 contains 18 residues. Germline V gives CDR1 MNHNS, CDR2 SASEGT. V was cut by 6 bases and J by 1 base, with 21 bases left in between. DNA of the CDR3: TGTGCCAGCAGCCTCAATAATTGGGACTGGATGAACACCGGGGAGCTGTTTTTT. Its translation is CASSLNNWDWMNTGELFF.